This TCR beta chain was captured in a study of blood T cell repertoires in COVID-19. Profiling relied on immunoSEQ multiplex PCR, and the TCRdb table lists in-frame clones only, not all of them. The table lists under 250,000 clones, 80% to 85% of them singletons, with roughly 3.4% in the top ten. Deletions cut 9 bases from V and 1 base from J, with 6 bases between. The CDR3 totals 11 residues. The germline V gene has CDR1 LNHDA and CDR2 SQIVND (reference sequence). The sequence came from a woman between 18 and 29 years old with acute or convalescent COVID-19. This chain joins TRBV19 and TRBJ1-2; unclear D gene. The sample taken for sequencing was peripheral blood. The CDR3 region is CASGFNYGYTF. In DNA form, the CDR3 reads TGTGCCAGCGGTTTTAACTATGGCTACACCTTC.